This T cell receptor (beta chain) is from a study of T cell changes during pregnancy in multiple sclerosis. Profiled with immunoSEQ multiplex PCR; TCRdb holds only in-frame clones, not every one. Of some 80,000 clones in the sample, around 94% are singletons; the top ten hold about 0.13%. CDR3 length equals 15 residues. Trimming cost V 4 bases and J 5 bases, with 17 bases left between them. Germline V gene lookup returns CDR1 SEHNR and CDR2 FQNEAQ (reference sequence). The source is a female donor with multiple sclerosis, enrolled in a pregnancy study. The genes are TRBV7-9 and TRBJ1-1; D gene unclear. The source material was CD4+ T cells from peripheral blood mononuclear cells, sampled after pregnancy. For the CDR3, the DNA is TGTGCCAGCAGCTCCCGGAGGCAGGAAGGAACTGAAGCTTTCTTT. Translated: CASSSRRQEGTEAFF.